The 7 T cell receptor beta chains reported below all come from one sample, sequenced in a study of shared clonotypes between healthy human individuals. Libraries were prepared by immunoSEQ multiplex PCR; TCRdb keeps only in-frame clonotypes and omits some of them. This table holds over a million clones, about 75% found once. Sequencing was performed on memory CD4+ T cells sorted from blood. Subset specified: CD45RA-negative fraction. The receptor set was obtained from a man aged 18 to 35 in good health.

The gene calls are TRBV7-2 and TRBJ2-2; unclear D gene. The V end was cut by 4 bases, the J end by 2 bases, with 5 bases between. This CDR3 is 13 amino acids long. Germline CDR1 reads SGHTA; CDR2 reads FQGNSA. CDR3 sequence: CASSSYNTGELFF. The CDR3, as DNA: TGTGCCAGCAGCTCCTACAACACCGGGGAGCTGTTTTTT.

The sample holds a few counts of this clone. This chain links TRBV5-5 with TRBJ1-5; D gene ambiguous. V lost 5 bases and J 5 bases, leaving 17 bases between the germline ends. CDR1 is SGHKS and CDR2 is YYEKEE in the germline V gene (reference sequence). There are 15 residues in the CDR3. The CDR3 sequence is CASRLTPTGDQPQHF. The CDR3 DNA is TGTGCCAGCAGACTAACCCCAACTGGGGATCAGCCCCAGCATTTT.

This clone was seen ten or more times. J is TRBJ1-2 and V is TRBV2, with D uncertain. V was clipped by 7 bases and J by 8 bases, with 23 bases between them. Germline V gives CDR1 SNHLY, CDR2 FYNNEI. The CDR3 has 15 residues. CDR3 in amino acids: CASNRLRTSSEGYTF. The CDR3 nucleotides are TGTGCCAGCAACCGACTCCGGACCTCGTCAGAGGGCTACACCTTC.

The chain employs TRBV27 and TRBJ2-7, with 7 bases identical to TRBD1. The CDR3 contains 14 residues. After removal of 3 bases from V and 2 bases from J, the junction contained 4 bases not matched to a gene. CDR1 and CDR2 from the germline V gene are MNHEY and SMNVEV (reference sequence). The CDR3 DNA follows: TGTGCCAGCAGTTTCCGGGACAGAACCTACGAGCAGTACTTC. Amino acid sequence: CASSFRDRTYEQYF.

This chain uses TRBV6-1 with TRBJ1-1; D is unclear. V lost 3 bases, J lost 0 bases, and 14 bases lay in between. The CDR3 extends over 16 amino acids. Germline loops: CDR1 MNHNS, CDR2 SASEGT. CDR3: CASSDTLKALNTEAFF. The CDR3 region has the DNA TGTGCCAGCAGTGATACGTTAAAGGCCCTGAACACTGAAGCTTTCTTT.

The CDR3 loop is CAWSKKTYEQYF. CDR3 DNA: TGTGCCTGGAGTAAGAAGACATACGAGCAGTACTTC. The V gene is TRBV30, the J gene TRBJ2-7; D gene ambiguous. V lost 2 bases and J 4 bases, leaving 9 bases between the germline ends. Per the germline V gene, CDR1 is GTSNPN and CDR2 is SVGIG (reference sequence). This CDR3 is 12 amino acids long.

This clone is a singleton in its sample. V gene TRBV5-6 combines with J gene TRBJ1-5, with D perhaps matching TRBD1 (5 bases). Germline-derived CDR1 and CDR2 are SGHDT and YYEEEE. V lost 4 bases, J lost 6 bases, and 20 bases lay in between. The CDR3 length is 16 residues. The DNA of the CDR3 is TGTGCCAGCAGCCACGGTGTAGGGGCGCAGAGTCAGCCCCAGCATTTT. This translates into CASSHGVGAQSQPQHF.